This T cell receptor (beta chain) was identified during a study of blood T cells in healthy people across ages. Study background: With template switching, about one barcoded beta molecule was captured per two T cells.

Study conclusions and caveats: There was a strong correlation between TCR beta diversity and naive T cell percentage.

This clonotype was detected ten times or more. Its antigen is unknown. It was with a sample-barcoded 5' primer and a J-beta primer mix that a second PCR of roughly 7 to 12 cycles was run. Each cDNA molecule received a tag from a template-switch adaptor that had 12 random nucleotides. Each CDR3 protein is one row after TCRdb ran MiXCR on the 5' RACE reads. The table lists some 1.4 million distinct CDR3 sequences, 40% to 50% of them singletons. Germline CDR1 reads LGHNA; CDR2 reads YNFKEQ. This CDR3 is 15 amino acids long. The J segment lost 8 bases and the V segment lost 4 bases, leaving 6 bases of the junction unmatched.

The sequence was obtained from a woman between 18 and 29 years old in good health. The V and J genes are TRBV4-2 and TRBJ2-1; 12 nucleotides agree with TRBD2. Sequenced material: blood. The CDR3 DNA is TGTGCCAGCAGCCCGCAGACTAGCGGGAGCGATGAGCAGTTCTTC. It encodes CASSPQTSGSDEQFF.